Sequencing of this T cell receptor beta chain was carried out in a study of cytomegalovirus exposure and HLA in healthy donors (TCRdb year 2017). About the investigation overall: The roughly 670 repertoires of the first cohort and the 95 to 150 validation repertoires were produced on the same platform, according to a later analysis. The study aimed to test whether signatures of past pathogen exposure could be identified by cataloging public T cell receptors. A separate validation cohort of 100 to 150 different subjects was used in addition to the approximately 670-subject first cohort. The study combined high-throughput TCR immunosequencing, statistical association of individual TCRs with disease status, and machine learning to predict cytomegalovirus infection status.

Concerning this clone: Which antigen it targets is not known. Base qualities are not provided; no much larger clone lies one nucleotide away.

Reading the germline V gene gives CDR1 SNHLY and CDR2 FYNNEI. V is shortened by 4 bases, J by 5 bases, and the region joining them spans 12 bases. The CDR3 measures 13 amino acids from cysteine to phenylalanine. Left in the record is the CDR3 DNA by itself, 39 bases read in frame from the first base. Libraries came from the immunoSEQ multiplex PCR assay. Per the source publication's procedure: A statistical classification framework was built for diagnosing cytomegalovirus status from the catalog of TCR beta chain sequences. TCRdb took this table from immuneACCESS and kept in-frame rearrangements with V and J called. Such tables lack part of the clones; where checked against another copy, unresolved V genes explain under half of the gap, and the rest is unexplained. The D gene and trimming were derived from the DNA, and the V and J assignments and clone size from that table. In all, the sample holds 150,000 to 200,000 clones, and about three quarters of those were seen once. Jointly, the top ten make up roughly 1.2% of the sample.

The donors belonged to the validation cohort of around 120 subjects, which was separate from the roughly 700-subject first cohort. The full study reports these points: Across donors, most TCR sequences were observed very rarely, whereas some public TCRs were present in many individuals. The classifier was reported to diagnose cytomegalovirus status with high specificity and sensitivity in both the original and validation cohorts. All 120 or so repertoires were used to score co-occurrence in the validation cohort in a later analysis, because that analysis had no HLA typing for the cohort. Of the cluster scores, around 95% were above 0 in a later analysis, which found that TCRs clustered in the first cohort also tended to co-occur in the 95 to 150 validation repertoires. The study listed 150 to 200 TCR beta chains as associated with cytomegalovirus. Three of the identified cytomegalovirus-associated TCR beta chains were confirmed in vitro to be specific for cytomegalovirus antigens. According to the authors, the approach could potentially be generalized to other disease states and immunological phenotypes.

Sequenced material: PBMCs. The rearrangement combines TRBV2 with TRBJ2-7; the D segment could be TRBD2, given 5 matching bases. This sequence originates from a woman in her 30s in good health and CMV-seronegative. DNA sequence: TGTGCCAGCAGTGGGGCAGAGGGCCACGAGCAGTACTTC. Its translation reads: CASSGAEGHEQYF.